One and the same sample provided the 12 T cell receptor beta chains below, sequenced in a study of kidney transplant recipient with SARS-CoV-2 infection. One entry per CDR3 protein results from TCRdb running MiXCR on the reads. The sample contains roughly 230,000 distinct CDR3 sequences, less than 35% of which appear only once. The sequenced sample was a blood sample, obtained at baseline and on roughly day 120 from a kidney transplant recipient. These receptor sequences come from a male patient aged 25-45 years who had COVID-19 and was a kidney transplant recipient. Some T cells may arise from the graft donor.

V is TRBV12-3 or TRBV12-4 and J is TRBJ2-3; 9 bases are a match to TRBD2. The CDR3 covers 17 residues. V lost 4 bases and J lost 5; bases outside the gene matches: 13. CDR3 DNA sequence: TGTGCCAGCAGTTCTTCTGCGGGAGGGCCTAGTGGAGATACGCAGTATTTT. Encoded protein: CASSSSAGGPSGDTQYF.

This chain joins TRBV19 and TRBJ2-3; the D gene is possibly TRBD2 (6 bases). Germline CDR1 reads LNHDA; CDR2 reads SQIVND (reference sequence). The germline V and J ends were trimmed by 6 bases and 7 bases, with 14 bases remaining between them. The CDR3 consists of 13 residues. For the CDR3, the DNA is TGTGCCAGTAGCCCGCGCGGGGTGCATACGCAGTATTTT. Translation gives CASSPRGVHTQYF.

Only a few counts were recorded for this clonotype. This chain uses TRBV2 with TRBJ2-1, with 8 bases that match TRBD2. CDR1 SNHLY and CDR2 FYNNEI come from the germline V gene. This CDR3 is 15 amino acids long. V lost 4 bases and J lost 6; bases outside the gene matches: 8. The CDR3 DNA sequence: TGTGCCAGCAGTGCGGTAGCGGGACTTGGCAATGAGCAGTTCTTC. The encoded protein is CASSAVAGLGNEQFF. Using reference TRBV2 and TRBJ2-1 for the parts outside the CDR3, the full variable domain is EPEVTQTPSHQVTQMGQEVILRCVPISNHLYFYWYRQILGQKVEFLVSFYNNEISEKSEIFDDQFSVERPDGSNFTLKIRSTKLEDSAMYFCASSAVAGLGNEQFFGPGTRLTVL.

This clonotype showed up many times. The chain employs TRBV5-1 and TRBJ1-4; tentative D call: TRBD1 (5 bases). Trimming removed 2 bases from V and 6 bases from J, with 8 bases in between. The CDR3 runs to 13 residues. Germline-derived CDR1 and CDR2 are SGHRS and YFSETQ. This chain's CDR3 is CASSFARDEKLFF. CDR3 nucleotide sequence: TGCGCCAGCAGCTTCGCCAGGGATGAAAAACTGTTTTTT.

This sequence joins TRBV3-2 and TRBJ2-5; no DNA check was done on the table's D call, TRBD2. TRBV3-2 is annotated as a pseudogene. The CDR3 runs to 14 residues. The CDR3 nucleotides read TGTGCCAGCAGCCAAGAAGGATCGAGCGGGAGGGAGTGCTTC. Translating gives CASSQEGSSGRECF.

CDR3 protein: CASSYSGQGNTEAFF. The DNA of the CDR3 is TGTGCCAGCAGTTACTCGGGACAGGGGAACACTGAAGCTTTCTTT. This chain joins TRBV6-2 or TRBV6-3 and TRBJ1-1, with 9 nucleotides matching TRBD1. V trimming: 0 bases; J trimming: 1 base; junction bases outside the gene matches: 0. The CDR3 extends over 15 amino acids. Germline V lookup: CDR1 MNHEY, CDR2 SVGEGT.

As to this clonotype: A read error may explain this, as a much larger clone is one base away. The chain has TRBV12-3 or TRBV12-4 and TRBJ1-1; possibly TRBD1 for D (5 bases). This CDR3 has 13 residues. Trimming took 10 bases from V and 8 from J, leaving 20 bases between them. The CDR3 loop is CANSRLVGGEAFF. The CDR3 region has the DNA TGTGCCAACAGCCGGCTCGTCGGGGGGGAAGCTTTCTTT.

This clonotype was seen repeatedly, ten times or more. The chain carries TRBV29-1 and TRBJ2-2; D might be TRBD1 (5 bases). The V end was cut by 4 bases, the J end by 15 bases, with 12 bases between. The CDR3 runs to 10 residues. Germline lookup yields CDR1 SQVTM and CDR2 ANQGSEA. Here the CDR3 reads CSVVQGKVFF. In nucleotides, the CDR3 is TGCAGCGTTGTTCAGGGAAAGGTGTTTTTT.

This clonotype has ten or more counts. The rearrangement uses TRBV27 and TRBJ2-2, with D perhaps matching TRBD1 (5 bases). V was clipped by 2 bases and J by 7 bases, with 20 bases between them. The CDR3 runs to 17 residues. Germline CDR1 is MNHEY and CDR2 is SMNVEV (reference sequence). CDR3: CASSLIFLDTKGGELFF. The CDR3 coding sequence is TGTGCCAGCAGTTTAATCTTTCTGGACACCAAAGGCGGGGAGCTGTTTTTT.

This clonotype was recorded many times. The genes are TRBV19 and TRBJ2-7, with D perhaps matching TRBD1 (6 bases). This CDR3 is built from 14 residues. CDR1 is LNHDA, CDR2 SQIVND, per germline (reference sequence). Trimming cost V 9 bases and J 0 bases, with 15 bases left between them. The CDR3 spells CASSDRWHSYEQYF. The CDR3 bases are TGTGCCAGCTCAGACAGGTGGCACTCCTACGAGCAGTACTTC.

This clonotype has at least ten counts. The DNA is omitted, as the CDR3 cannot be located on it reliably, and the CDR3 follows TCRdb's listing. CDR3 region: CISVPELGFEVGKTYGYTF. V gene TRBV7-5 combines with J gene TRBJ1-2. TRBV7-5 is an annotated pseudogene. A total of 19 residues make up the CDR3, ends included.

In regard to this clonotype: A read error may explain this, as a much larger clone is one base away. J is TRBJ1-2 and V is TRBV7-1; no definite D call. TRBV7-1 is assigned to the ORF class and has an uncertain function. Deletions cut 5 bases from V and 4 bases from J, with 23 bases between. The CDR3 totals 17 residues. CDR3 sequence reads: CASSLSPHEGKTYGYTF. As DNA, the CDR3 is TGTGCCAGCAGCCTCTCCCCTCACGAGGGAAAGACCTATGGCTACACCTTC.